The 19 T cell receptor beta chains reported below all come from one sample, sequenced in a study of cytomegalovirus exposure and HLA in healthy donors. PCR amplification relied on 60 Vbeta primers (plus 13 Jbeta primers). Assay used: immunoSEQ multiplex PCR; TCRdb lists only in-frame clones, some missing. The top ten clones hold about 1.3% of a sample with approximately 120,000 clones, roughly 80% of them seen once. The specimen sequenced was PBMCs. The source is a man aged 50 to 59 in good health and CMV-seronegative.

A remark on this clone: The germline gene is not matched at one end of the junction; a read error may be the cause. The chain has TRBV5-8 and TRBJ2-7; the match to TRBD1 covers 8 bases. The CDR3 spans 13 residues. Germline assignment: CDR1 SGHTS and CDR2 YDEGEE. Here the CDR3 reads CASSRGQEPSSDF. In DNA form, the CDR3 reads TGTGCCAGCAGCCGGGGACAGGAACCATCTTCAGACTTC.

The chain is built from TRBV4-1 and TRBJ2-7; 8 positions agree with TRBD1. This CDR3 contains 15 residues. Per the germline V gene, CDR1 is MGHRA and CDR2 is YSYEKL. V shed 5 bases, J shed 4 bases, and the junction held 10 bases outside the gene matches. CDR3 nucleotides: TGCGCCAGCAGCTACAACGGACAGGGTACTTACGAGCAGTACTTC. This translates into CASSYNGQGTYEQYF.

The J gene is TRBJ1-1, the V gene TRBV19; the D is unclear. V was cut by 3 bases and J by 6 bases, with 17 bases left in between. The CDR3 runs to 15 residues. Germline-derived CDR1 and CDR2 are LNHDA and SQIVND (reference sequence). CDR3 coding DNA: TGTGCCAGTAGTATTAGCCCGGGGAGGAGCTCTGAAGCTTTCTTT. Translating it yields CASSISPGRSSEAFF.

This clone was counted once. The CDR3 DNA follows: TGTGCCAGCAGACGACCCGGGACTAGCGGATCCTACGAGCAGTACTTC. Translated, it gives CASRRPGTSGSYEQYF. V gene TRBV11-2 combines with J gene TRBJ2-7; 11 bases map to TRBD2. There are 16 residues in the CDR3. V lost 6 bases to trimming and J lost 1 base; unmatched junction nucleotides: 8. Germline V CDR1 and CDR2: SGHAT, FQNNGV.

This chain joins TRBV15 and TRBJ1-3; D possibly corresponds to TRBD1 (5 bases). This CDR3 region has 17 residues. Trimming cost V 1 base and J 0 bases, with 13 bases left between them. Germline V CDR1 and CDR2: LNHNV, YYDKDF (reference sequence). CDR3 in DNA: TGTGCCACCAGCAGAGCGGGGGAATCCCCCTCTGGAAACACCATATATTTT. This codes for CATSRAGESPSGNTIYF. Based on the CDR3 plus reference TRBV15 and TRBJ1-3, the full variable domain is DAMVIQNPRYQVTQFGKPVTLSCSQTLNHNVMYWYQQKSSQAPKLLFHYYDKDFNNEADTPDNFQSRRPNTSFCFLDIRSPGLGDTAMYLCATSRAGESPSGNTIYFGEGSWLTVV.

The chain recombines TRBV18 with TRBJ2-5; no clear D gene. Germline loops: CDR1 KGHSH, CDR2 LQKENI. The V gene lost 6 bases and the J gene lost 5 bases, with 7 bases spanning the gap. The CDR3 is made up of 11 amino acids. The CDR3 loop is CASSPAETQYF. CDR3 nucleotide sequence: TGTGCCAGCTCCCCAGCGGAGACCCAGTACTTC.

A single count supports this clone. This rearrangement joins TRBV4-3 to TRBJ2-3, with D possibly being TRBD2 (6 bases). The CDR3 loop spans 17 amino acids. Germline values: CDR1 LGHNA, CDR2 YSLEER. V was trimmed by 0 bases and J by 0 bases, leaving 13 bases between them. The CDR3 spells CASSQDHDRESTDTQYF. The CDR3 DNA is TGCGCCAGCAGCCAAGATCATGACCGGGAGAGCACAGATACGCAGTATTTT.

The chain couples TRBV5-4 to TRBJ2-7; 7 bases line up with TRBD1. Germline CDR1 reads SGHNT; CDR2 reads YYREEE (reference sequence). Trimming cost V 1 base and J 5 bases; bases outside gene matches: 3. This CDR3 region has 13 residues. The CDR3 sequence: CASSLRQGNEQYF. The CDR3 nucleotides read TGTGCCAGCAGCTTGCGACAGGGAAACGAGCAGTACTTC.

J is TRBJ2-5 and V is TRBV10-3, with unresolved D. The J call may be wrong; the DNA end is better matched by TRBJ2-7. Germline V lookup: CDR1 ENHRY, CDR2 SYGVKD. The CDR3 length is 14 residues. Here the CDR3 DNA reads TGTGCCATCAGTGAAGTGGAGATAGGCTACGAGCAGTACTTC. This translates into CAISEVEIGYEQYF.

The V call is TRBV21-1, the J call TRBJ1-1. TRBV21-1 is a documented pseudogene. This CDR3 is built from 10 residues. The CDR3 spells CASSPSWGLF. The DNA for the CDR3 is TGTGCCAGCAGCCCATCCTGGGGACTTTTT.

The V call is TRBV7-2, the J call TRBJ1-1, with D tentatively TRBD1 (6 bases). CDR1 SGHTA and CDR2 FQGNSA come from the germline V gene. The germline V and J ends were trimmed by 8 bases and 1 base, with 14 bases remaining between them. This CDR3 has 14 residues. CDR3 residues: CASRGGAKNTEAFF. The DNA of the CDR3 is TGTGCCAGCCGAGGGGGAGCCAAGAACACTGAAGCTTTCTTT.

This sequence joins TRBV5-4 and TRBJ1-4; D is perhaps TRBD1 (6 bases). Between the trimmed V and J ends, which lost 4 bases and 0 bases, there was a span of 13 bases. There are 16 residues in the CDR3. Per the germline V gene, CDR1 is SGHNT and CDR2 is YYREEE (reference sequence). DNA for the CDR3: TGTGCCAGCAGCATGGGACAAGATGCAACTAATGAAAAACTGTTTTTT. Translated: CASSMGQDATNEKLFF.

V gene TRBV5-4 combines with J gene TRBJ2-1, with a weak D call TRBD1 (6 bases). V lost 2 bases, J lost 1 base, and 10 bases lay in between. Germline V CDR1 and CDR2: SGHNT, YYREEE (reference sequence). The CDR3 sequence is 15 residues long. CDR3 nucleotides: TGTGCCAGCAGCTTTTCTCAGGGGTCCTACAATGAGCAGTTCTTC. Protein product: CASSFSQGSYNEQFF.

The chain links TRBV5-6 to TRBJ1-1; possibly TRBD1 for D (5 bases). The CDR3 runs to 16 residues. Trimming took 4 bases from V and 0 from J, leaving 16 bases between them. CDR1 and CDR2 from the germline V gene are SGHDT and YYEEEE. The CDR3 here is CASSMGGVRVNTEAFF. As DNA, the CDR3 is TGTGCCAGCAGCATGGGGGGAGTGAGGGTGAACACTGAAGCTTTCTTT.

V is TRBV15 and J is TRBJ1-5; 7 positions match TRBD1. The germline V gene has CDR1 LNHNV and CDR2 YYDKDF (reference sequence). The J segment lost 3 bases and the V segment lost 0 bases, leaving 2 bases of the junction unmatched. The CDR3 totals 15 residues. The CDR3 loop is CATSRDGTDNQPQHF. Here the CDR3 DNA reads TGTGCCACCAGCAGAGACGGGACAGACAATCAGCCCCAGCATTTT.

This clone was found a few times. DNA of the CDR3: TGTGCCAGCACCCATTTACTAGCGGGAGGTATTAACACCGGGGAGCTGTTTTTT. Its protein is CASTHLLAGGINTGELFF. The chain recombines TRBV27 with TRBJ2-2; 12 bases are a match to TRBD2. Germline CDR1 and CDR2: MNHEY and SMNVEV (reference sequence). This CDR3 spans 18 amino acids. J was trimmed by 2 bases and V by 7 bases; bases with no gene match: 11.

This clone was recorded a few times. V and J are TRBV7-2 and TRBJ1-3; the D is unclear. The CDR3 covers 14 residues. In germline, CDR1 is SGHTA, CDR2 FQGNSA. Trimming pared 0 bases from V and 7 bases from J, leaving 10 bases between. CDR3 amino acids: CASSLAVTGNTIYF. Here the CDR3 DNA reads TGTGCCAGCAGCTTAGCGGTTACGGGGAACACCATATATTTT. Looking up the rest from reference TRBV7-2 and TRBJ1-3 gives the full variable domain: GAGVSQSPSNKVTEKGKDVELRCDPISGHTALYWYRQSLGQGLEFLIYFQGNSAPDKSGLPSDRFSAERTGGSVSTLTIQRTQQEDSAVYLCASSLAVTGNTIYFGEGSWLTVV.

The rearrangement joins TRBV7-2 to TRBJ1-3, with D perhaps TRBD1 (6 bases). Germline V gene lookup returns CDR1 SGHTA and CDR2 FQGNSA. CDR3 length: 15 residues. Trimming shortened V by 5 bases and J by 5 bases, and 16 bases separated the two germline ends. The CDR3 bases are TGTGCCAGCAGCCCGAGAACAGGGTCTAGAAACACCATATATTTT. Encoded protein: CASSPRTGSRNTIYF.

The rearrangement joins TRBV2 to TRBJ2-7; D not resolved. CDR1 and CDR2 (germline): SNHLY, FYNNEI. Trimming left V 4 bases short and J 0 bases short, with 13 bases between. CDR3 length: 15 residues. The CDR3 reads CASSGGLFASYEQYF. CDR3 bases: TGTGCCAGCAGTGGTGGGCTTTTCGCCTCCTACGAGCAGTACTTC.